Listed below are T cell receptor beta chains from one sample, sequenced in a study of blood T cell repertoires in COVID-19. The repertoire was sequenced with immunoSEQ multiplex PCR; TCRdb's copy has only in-frame clones and lacks some. This sample yields approximately 130,000 clones, of which around 88% are seen a single time; roughly 18% belongs to the top ten. The sample consisted of peripheral blood. The receptor set was obtained from a woman aged 45 to 65 who had recovered from COVID-19. The CDR3 runs from the conserved cysteine through the conserved F or W. Fields, in order: D gene, clone size, J gene, V gene, CDR3 length, CDR3 DNA, CDR3 protein. D genes are given only for firm matches. Size values are once, few and many counts, or a class for expanded clones, and some rows have none.

- | - | TRBJ2-7 | TRBV24-1 | 13 | TGTGCCACCAGTGACCGGGTTTTGGGCGAGCAGTACTTC | CATSDRVLGEQYF
TRBD1 | - | TRBJ1-3 | TRBV6-5 | 15 | TGTGCCAGCAGTTACTCCTGGACAGGGGGGAACACCATATATTTT | CASSYSWTGGNTIYF
TRBD1 | once | TRBJ2-6 | TRBV7-3 | 16 | TGTGCCAGCAGCCCCCAGACAGGGACCGGGGCCAACGTCCTGACTTTC | CASSPQTGTGANVLTF
TRBD2 | - | TRBJ2-5 | TRBV11-3 | 15 | TGTGCCAGCACCCCGGGACTAGCGGGATCCCAGACCCAGTACTTC | CASTPGLAGSQTQYF
- | - | TRBJ1-4 | TRBV9 | 15 | TGTGCCAGCAGCCGAGGGGGGGCACCTAATGAAAAACTGTTTTTT | CASSRGGAPNEKLFF
- | - | TRBJ2-7 | TRBV18 | 13 | TGTGCCAGCTCAGCTGACAGAAACTACGAGCAGTACTTC | CASSADRNYEQYF
TRBD1 | - | TRBJ2-6 | TRBV19 | 15 | TGTGCCAGTCGAAGACAGGGTTCTGGGGCCAACGTCCTGACTTTC | CASRRQGSGANVLTF
- | once | TRBJ2-1 | TRBV5-6 | 14 | TGTGCCAGCAGCTTATCGGGGAACCGCAATGAGCAGTTCTTC | CASSLSGNRNEQFF
- | - | TRBJ1-6 | TRBV12-3/TRBV12-4 | 13 | TGTGCCAGCAGTTTTGACAGAAGTTCACCCCTCCACTTT | CASSFDRSSPLHF
TRBD2 | - | TRBJ2-1 | TRBV10-3 | 15 | TGTGCCATCAGTGCCGGACTAGGTTTCTACAATGAGCAGTTCTTC | CAISAGLGFYNEQFF
- | once | TRBJ2-3 | TRBV13 | 17 | - | CASSDSVGPGWSDTQYF
TRBD1 | - | TRBJ2-1 | TRBV7-2 | 14 | TGTGCCAGCAGCTCGGGACAGCTCGCGAATGAGCAGTTCTTC | CASSSGQLANEQFF
- | - | TRBJ2-1 | TRBV21-1 | 15 | TGTGCCAGCAGCAAACGGGGACTAGCAAGCAATGAGCAGTTCTTC | CASSKRGLASNEQFF
- | few | TRBJ1-6 | TRBV19 | 14 | TGTGCCAGTAGTATCGGAGGTTACGGTTCACCCCTCCACTTT | CASSIGGYGSPLHF
- | - | TRBJ2-3 | TRBV19 | 13 | TGTGCCAGTAGTACAGGGTTCCCAGATACGCAGTATTTT | CASSTGFPDTQYF
- | - | TRBJ2-7 | TRBV27 | 13 | TGTGCCAGCACTGAGGGCCCGGGCTACGAGCAGTACTTC | CASTEGPGYEQYF
- | - | TRBJ1-2 | TRBV7-9 | 14 | TGTGCCAGCAGCTTAACGCGCCACAACTATGGCTACACCTTC | CASSLTRHNYGYTF
- | - | TRBJ2-5 | TRBV2 | 11 | TGTGCCAGCACTTCGAGGGAGACCCAGTACTTC | CASTSRETQYF
- | - | TRBJ1-1 | TRBV4-1 | 15 | TGCGCCAGCAGGTCCATTCACAGGGCGAACACTGAAGCTTTCTTT | CASRSIHRANTEAFF
TRBD1 | - | TRBJ1-4 | TRBV4-2 | 14 | TGTGCCAGCAGCCCCGGGACAGGGTGGGAAAAACTGTTTTTT | CASSPGTGWEKLFF
- | - | TRBJ1-1 | TRBV4-2 | 15 | TGTGCCAGCAGCCCGATAGGCGGGTTGAACACTGAAGCTTTCTTT | CASSPIGGLNTEAFF
- | - | TRBJ1-1 | TRBV9 | 15 | TGTGCCAGCAGCCCGCATACAGGGAATGCGGTTGAAGCTTTCTTT | CASSPHTGNAVEAFF
- | - | TRBJ1-1 | TRBV29-1 | 13 | TGCAGCGTCTCCCCGCGGTTGAACACTGAAGCTTTCTTT | CSVSPRLNTEAFF
- | - | TRBJ1-1 | TRBV13 | 17 | TGTGCCAGCAGCTCATATCGATCCAGCGGCTTGAACACTGAAGCTTTCTTT | CASSSYRSSGLNTEAFF
- | once | TRBJ1-1 | TRBV21-1 | 16 | TGTGCCAGCCGAGACAGGGGGCATTGGGTGAACACTGAAGCTTTCTTT | CASRDRGHWVNTEAFF
- | - | TRBJ2-2 | TRBV18 | 17 | TGTGCCAGCTCACCACTGGACTCTCAAGGGTTCACCGGGGAGCTGTTTTTT | CASSPLDSQGFTGELFF
TRBD2 | - | TRBJ2-3 | TRBV5-1 | 15 | TGCGCCAGCAGCTTGGGACTAGCGGGAGGAGATACGCAGTATTTT | CASSLGLAGGDTQYF
- | - | TRBJ2-3 | TRBV11-3 | 13 | TGTGCCAGCAGCGCCCAACCCGAGGATACGCAGTATTTT | CASSAQPEDTQYF
- | few | TRBJ1-5 | TRBV6-1 | 17 | TGTGCCAGCAGTGAGCTTACAGGGTCTCGGCCCAATCAGCCCCAGCATTTT | CASSELTGSRPNQPQHF
- | - | TRBJ1-4 | TRBV20-1 | 11 | TGCAGTGCTAGAGATGGACAATTGTTGTTTTTT | CSARDGQLLFF
- | - | TRBJ2-3 | TRBV30 | 12 | TGTGCCTGGAGTTCTAGGAGCGATACGCAGTATTTT | CAWSSRSDTQYF
TRBD2 | - | TRBJ2-1 | TRBV7-2 | 12 | TGTGCCAGCAGCTCCCAGCGGGAGGAGCAGTTCTTC | CASSSQREEQFF
TRBD2 | - | TRBJ2-3 | TRBV5-6 | 15 | TGTGCCAGCAGCTTGGACGGGAGGGAAACAGATACGCAGTATTTT | CASSLDGRETDTQYF
TRBD1 | - | TRBJ1-4 | TRBV28 | 15 | TGTGCCAGCAGTCAACCGACAGGGGGAGGAGAAAAACTGTTTTTT | CASSQPTGGGEKLFF
TRBD1 | - | TRBJ2-3 | TRBV2 | 15 | TGTGCCAGCAGTCGGGGACAGGCCACCACAGATACGCAGTATTTT | CASSRGQATTDTQYF
TRBD2 | - | TRBJ2-7 | TRBV5-1 | 14 | TGCGCCAGCAGCTTGAGAGCGGGGTTCTACGAGCAGTACTTC | CASSLRAGFYEQYF
TRBD1 | - | TRBJ1-1 | TRBV3-1/TRBV3-2 | 20 | TGTGCCAGCAGCCAAGTGGGGGAGGCGACAGGGGGCATATGGAACACTGAAGCTTTCTTT | CASSQVGEATGGIWNTEAFF
TRBD1 | - | TRBJ2-7 | TRBV10-1 | 15 | TGCGCCAGCAGTGACCCCAGGGGGCGCGGCGACGAGCAGTACTTC | CASSDPRGRGDEQYF
TRBD1 | - | TRBJ2-1 | TRBV5-1 | 15 | TGCGCCAGCAGCCCGGGACAGGGAACCTACAATGAGCAGTTCTTC | CASSPGQGTYNEQFF
- | - | TRBJ2-5 | TRBV12-3/TRBV12-4 | 13 | TGTGCCAGCAGTAGAGGGACAGCGGGGACCCAGTACTTC | CASSRGTAGTQYF
TRBD1 | - | TRBJ1-2 | TRBV25-1 | 16 | TGTGCCAGCAGTCCCGGGACAGGGGGTTTTACGGATGGCTACACCTTC | CASSPGTGGFTDGYTF
- | - | TRBJ2-7 | TRBV4-2 | 15 | TGTGCCAGCAGCCAAGGCAGGCATAAGAGGGACGAGCAGTACTTC | CASSQGRHKRDEQYF
TRBD1 | - | TRBJ1-3 | TRBV9 | 17 | TGTGCCAGCAGCTCTGGGACCGGGACAGAAATTGGAAACACCATATATTTT | CASSSGTGTEIGNTIYF
TRBD2 | - | TRBJ2-1 | TRBV7-9 | 15 | TGTGCCAGCAGCTGGTCCGGGGGGACTAGAGGAGAGCAGTTCTTC | CASSWSGGTRGEQFF
- | - | TRBJ1-5 | TRBV2 | 14 | TGTGCCAGCGCGGGCGGGACGATCAATCAGCCCCAGCATTTT | CASAGGTINQPQHF
- | - | TRBJ2-1 | TRBV7-3 | 13 | TGTGCCAGCAGCGCGGGACCCTACAATGAGCAGTTCTTC | CASSAGPYNEQFF
- | once | TRBJ2-3 | TRBV7-9 | 14 | TGTGCCAGCAGCTTAGGTCAGGGCACAGATACGCAGTATTTT | CASSLGQGTDTQYF
TRBD1 | - | TRBJ2-1 | TRBV18 | 14 | TGTGCCAGCTCACCAAGGACAGGGTACAATGAGCAGTTCTTC | CASSPRTGYNEQFF
- | few | TRBJ2-2 | TRBV5-1 | 15 | TGCGCCAGCCAACCGGATCCGGGGATCGGCGGGGAGCTGTTTTTT | CASQPDPGIGGELFF
TRBD1 | - | TRBJ2-7 | TRBV12-5 | 16 | TGTGCTAGTGCCTTGGTCCCCGGGACAGAGATTTACGAGCAGTACTTC | CASALVPGTEIYEQYF
TRBD1 | - | TRBJ1-1 | TRBV11-2 | 17 | TGTGCCAGCAGCTTATACCGGGACAGGGGGCGGGACACTGAAGCTTTCTTT | CASSLYRDRGRDTEAFF
- | - | TRBJ1-1 | TRBV14 | 12 | TGTGCCAGCAATCCGGTGAACACTGAAGCTTTCTTT | CASNPVNTEAFF
- | - | TRBJ2-2 | TRBV9 | 17 | TGTGCCAGCAGCCCCCCCGTGTATGGCCGGAACACCGGGGAGCTGTTTTTT | CASSPPVYGRNTGELFF
TRBD2 | few | TRBJ2-7 | TRBV6-5 | 14 | TGTGCCAGCAGTTACGGGACTAGCGACTACGAGCAGTACTTC | CASSYGTSDYEQYF
TRBD2 | - | TRBJ2-7 | TRBV19 | 17 | TGTGCCAGTAGTTTCTTTGGTTTAGGAAGCGGGGCCTACGAGCAGTACTTC | CASSFFGLGSGAYEQYF
- | - | TRBJ2-4 | TRBV2 | 13 | TGTGCCAGCAGTGAAGAGCAGGGGAGCATTCAGTACTTC | CASSEEQGSIQYF
TRBD1 | - | TRBJ1-2 | TRBV4-1 | 14 | TGCGCCAGCAGCTCACCAGGGGGTGACTATGGCTACACCTTC | CASSSPGGDYGYTF
- | - | TRBJ1-1 | TRBV5-4 | 14 | TGTGCCAGCAGCTTGCGGGACTCGAACACTGAAGCTTTCTTT | CASSLRDSNTEAFF
- | once | TRBJ1-5 | TRBV20-1 | 12 | TGCAGTGCTAGTAATCGCGGTCAGCCCCAGCATTTT | CSASNRGQPQHF